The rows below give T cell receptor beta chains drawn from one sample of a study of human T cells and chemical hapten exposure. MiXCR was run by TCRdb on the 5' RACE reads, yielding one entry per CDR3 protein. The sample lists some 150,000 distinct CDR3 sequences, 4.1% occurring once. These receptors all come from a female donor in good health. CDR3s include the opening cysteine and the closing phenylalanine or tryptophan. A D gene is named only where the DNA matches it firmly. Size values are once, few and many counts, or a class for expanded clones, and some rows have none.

cdr3_aa: CASSLAGRGTWLFF; cdr3_nt: TGTGCCAGCAGCTTAGCAGGCAGGGGGACCTGGCTGTTTTTT; clone_size: many; d_call: TRBD1; j_call: TRBJ1-4; v_call: TRBV7-9
cdr3_aa: CASSLVALGVYTRGGTDTQYF; cdr3_nt: TGTGCCAGCAGCTTAGTCGCCTTGGGGGTTTACACGCGGGGGGGCACCGATACGCAGTATTTT; clone_size: many; d_call: TRBD2; j_call: TRBJ2-3; v_call: TRBV7-8
cdr3_aa: CASIDLNTGELFF; cdr3_nt: TGTGCCAGCATCGATCTGAACACCGGGGAGCTGTTTTTT; clone_size: many; d_call: NA; j_call: TRBJ2-2; v_call: TRBV7-2
cdr3_aa: CASSGYRRGWNTEAFF; cdr3_nt: TGTGCCAGCAGTGGTTATCGCAGGGGATGGAACACTGAAGCTTTCTTT; clone_size: few; d_call: NA; j_call: TRBJ1-1; v_call: TRBV12-3/TRBV12-4
cdr3_aa: CASSRLAGGQYF; cdr3_nt: TGTGCCAGCAGTCGCCTAGCGGGGGGGCAGTACTTC; clone_size: few; d_call: TRBD2; j_call: TRBJ2-7; v_call: TRBV28
cdr3_aa: CATGLHRGLDYGYTF; cdr3_nt: TGTGCCACCGGGCTCCACAGGGGGCTTGACTATGGCTACACCTTC; clone_size: many; d_call: TRBD1; j_call: TRBJ1-2; v_call: TRBV7-2
cdr3_aa: CASSSPLWAEAFF; cdr3_nt: TGTGCCAGCAGTTCCCCCCTCTGGGCTGAAGCTTTCTTT; clone_size: many; d_call: NA; j_call: TRBJ1-1; v_call: TRBV12-3/TRBV12-4
cdr3_aa: CASSQGRDEQYF; cdr3_nt: TGTGCCAGCAGCCAAGGCCGGGACGAGCAGTACTTC; clone_size: many; d_call: NA; j_call: TRBJ2-7; v_call: TRBV3-1
cdr3_aa: CATSRDWSNTIYF; cdr3_nt: TGTGCCACCAGCAGAGATTGGTCGAACACCATATATTTT; clone_size: many; d_call: NA; j_call: TRBJ1-3; v_call: TRBV15
cdr3_aa: CASSFSGGSSYNEQFF; cdr3_nt: TGTGCCAGCAGCTTTAGCGGGGGGAGCTCCTACAATGAGCAGTTCTTC; clone_size: few; d_call: TRBD2; j_call: TRBJ2-1; v_call: TRBV9
cdr3_aa: CSASQGFSNTIYF; cdr3_nt: TGCAGTGCTAGTCAGGGGTTTAGCAACACCATATATTTT; clone_size: many; d_call: NA; j_call: TRBJ1-3; v_call: TRBV20-1
cdr3_aa: CASSPVGDTQYF; cdr3_nt: TGTGCCAGCAGCCCCGTAGGAGATACGCAGTATTTT; clone_size: many; d_call: NA; j_call: TRBJ2-3; v_call: TRBV6-2/TRBV6-3
cdr3_aa: CSARHSGYTDTQYF; cdr3_nt: TGCAGTGCTAGACATAGCGGATACACAGATACGCAGTATTTT; clone_size: many; d_call: NA; j_call: TRBJ2-3; v_call: TRBV20-1
cdr3_aa: CASSSTQGGANVLTF; cdr3_nt: TGTGCCAGCAGCTCCACACAAGGGGGGGCCAACGTCCTGACTTTC; clone_size: many; d_call: NA; j_call: TRBJ2-6; v_call: TRBV5-4
cdr3_aa: CASSTDRDRGNQPQHF; cdr3_nt: TGTGCCAGTAGTACGGACCGGGACAGGGGAAATCAGCCCCAGCATTTT; clone_size: NA; d_call: TRBD1; j_call: TRBJ1-5; v_call: TRBV19
cdr3_aa: CSARDLNSGGLTYEQYF; cdr3_nt: TGCAGTGCTAGAGATCTCAATAGCGGGGGGCTTACCTACGAGCAGTACTTC; clone_size: many; d_call: TRBD2; j_call: TRBJ2-7; v_call: TRBV20-1
cdr3_aa: CASSLAGGVYEQYF; cdr3_nt: TGTGCCAGCAGTTTGGCAGGGGGCGTTTACGAGCAGTACTTC; clone_size: many; d_call: TRBD1; j_call: TRBJ2-7; v_call: TRBV12-3/TRBV12-4
cdr3_aa: CASSETGGSLGYGYTF; cdr3_nt: TGCGCCAGCAGTGAGACAGGGGGCTCGCTAGGCTATGGCTACACCTTC; clone_size: many; d_call: TRBD1; j_call: TRBJ1-2; v_call: TRBV10-2
cdr3_aa: CASSLHRGAYEQYF; cdr3_nt: TGTGCCAGCAGCTTGCACCGGGGGGCCTACGAGCAGTACTTC; clone_size: NA; d_call: TRBD2; j_call: TRBJ2-7; v_call: TRBV5-4
cdr3_aa: CASSLAGENNEQFF; cdr3_nt: TGCGCCAGCAGCTTAGCGGGGGAGAACAATGAGCAGTTCTTC; clone_size: few; d_call: TRBD2; j_call: TRBJ2-1; v_call: TRBV5-1
cdr3_aa: CASSLGMNVSPLHF; cdr3_nt: TGTGCCAGCAGCTTAGGAATGAACGTTTCACCCCTCCACTTT; clone_size: many; d_call: NA; j_call: TRBJ1-6; v_call: TRBV7-9
cdr3_aa: CASSVAGSNFYEQYF; cdr3_nt: TGTGCCAGTAGTGTCGCGGGATCTAACTTCTACGAGCAGTACTTC; clone_size: many; d_call: NA; j_call: TRBJ2-7; v_call: TRBV19
cdr3_aa: CSVEDSWGPWGQGRLSYGYTF; cdr3_nt: TGCAGCGTTGAAGATTCCTGGGGCCCGTGGGGGCAGGGAAGGTTATCCTATGGCTACACCTTC; clone_size: many; d_call: NA; j_call: TRBJ1-2; v_call: TRBV29-1
cdr3_aa: CASTPPGSCGYTF; cdr3_nt: TGTGCCAGCACCCCCCCGGGGTCTTGTGGCTACACCTTC; clone_size: NA; d_call: NA; j_call: TRBJ1-2; v_call: TRBV2
cdr3_aa: CASSQSQAGTGSRWMAEAFF; cdr3_nt: TGTGCCAGCAGCCAATCACAAGCCGGGACAGGGAGTAGATGGATGGCTGAAGCTTTCTTT; clone_size: NA; d_call: TRBD1; j_call: TRBJ1-1; v_call: TRBV12-3/TRBV12-4
cdr3_aa: CASSSLGLAGTLDYEQYF; cdr3_nt: TGTGCCAGCAGCTCGTTAGGACTAGCGGGGACCCTAGACTACGAGCAGTACTTC; clone_size: many; d_call: TRBD2; j_call: TRBJ2-7; v_call: TRBV13
cdr3_aa: CASCQGVEAFF; cdr3_nt: TGTGCCAGCTGTCAAGGGGTTGAAGCTTTCTTT; clone_size: many; d_call: NA; j_call: TRBJ1-1; v_call: TRBV12-3/TRBV12-4
cdr3_aa: CAISGPGGVSGNTIYF; cdr3_nt: TGTGCCATCAGTGGACCGGGGGGTGTCTCTGGAAACACCATATATTTT; clone_size: many; d_call: NA; j_call: TRBJ1-3; v_call: TRBV10-3
cdr3_aa: CASRSPTGNGEAFF; cdr3_nt: TGTGCCAGCAGGTCCCCCACAGGGAATGGTGAAGCTTTCTTT; clone_size: many; d_call: NA; j_call: TRBJ1-1; v_call: TRBV28
cdr3_aa: CASSLGYRGGDLLHF; cdr3_nt: TGTGCCAGCAGCTTAGGATACAGGGGAGGGGACCTACTCCACTTT; clone_size: many; d_call: TRBD1; j_call: TRBJ1-6; v_call: TRBV7-6